The clone carrying this TCR beta chain has a handful of counts. This sample is drawn from a study of T cells in Graves' hyperthyroidism and ophthalmopathy. V dropped 6 bases and J dropped 2; count of bases not matched to a gene: 6. The CDR3 runs 15 residues. The germline V gene encodes CDR1 SGHTS and CDR2 YDEGEE. With duration under 3 months, ophthalmopathy was active: Clinical Activity Score at least 3, NOSPECS at least 4. Regions amplified from RNA transcripts were the TCR beta CDR3 regions. TCR CDR3 regions were first amplified by RT-PCR with HTBI primers. TCRdb re-derived calls from the multiplex PCR reads in MiXCR, one entry per CDR3 protein. The sample gives roughly 280,000 distinct CDR3 sequences, around 22% of which show up once; roughly 60% is in the top ten.

The chain employs TRBV5-8 and TRBJ2-1; 9 positions agree with TRBD1. The TCR comes from a young man with Graves' ophthalmopathy. The sample was blood. This CDR3 reads CASTIGTGTYNEQFF. The CDR3 DNA sequence: TGTGCCAGCACCATAGGGACAGGGACCTACAATGAGCAGTTCTTC.